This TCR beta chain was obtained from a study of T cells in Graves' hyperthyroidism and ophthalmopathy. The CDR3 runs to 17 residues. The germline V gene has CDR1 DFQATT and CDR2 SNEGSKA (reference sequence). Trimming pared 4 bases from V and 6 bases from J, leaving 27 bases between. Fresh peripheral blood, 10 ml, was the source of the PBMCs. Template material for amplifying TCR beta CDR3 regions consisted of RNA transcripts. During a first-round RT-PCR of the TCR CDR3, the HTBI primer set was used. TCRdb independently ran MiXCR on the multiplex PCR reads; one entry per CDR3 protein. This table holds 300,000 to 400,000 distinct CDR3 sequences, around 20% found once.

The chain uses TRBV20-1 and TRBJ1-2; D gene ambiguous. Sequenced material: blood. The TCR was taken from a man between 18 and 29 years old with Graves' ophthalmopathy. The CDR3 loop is CSAMNPTRFGLPHGYTF. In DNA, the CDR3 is TGCAGTGCTATGAACCCCACCAGGTTTGGTTTGCCCCATGGCTACACCTTC.